A single sample gave rise to the 26 T cell receptor beta chains below, sequenced in a study of OX40 agonist ivuxolimab in advanced cancers. Only in-frame clones appear in the TCRdb table, and some are missing; sequencing was by immunoSEQ multiplex PCR. The sample contains 60,000 to 75,000 clones, more than 85% of which appear only once. Material: CD4+ or CD8+ T cells sorted from blood, obtained in a trial of the OX40 agonist ivuxolimab. The receptor set was obtained from an adult with an advanced solid tumor such as melanoma, head and neck, liver or kidney cancer.

The count of this clone is one. The V gene is TRBV11-2, the J gene TRBJ2-5, with TRBD2 as a possible D gene (5 bases). V was shortened by 5 bases and J by 4 bases, with 14 bases between the two germline ends. This CDR3 spans 14 amino acids. Germline-derived CDR1 and CDR2 are SGHAT and FQNNGV. CDR3 DNA: TGTGCCAGCAGCCGGGGATCTGTGGGAGAGACCCAGTACTTC. This encodes CASSRGSVGETQYF.

The chain links TRBV6-1 to TRBJ1-3; D might be TRBD1 (5 bases). CDR3 size: 13 residues. From germline, CDR1 is MNHNS and CDR2 SASEGT. V shed 5 bases and J shed 9 bases, with 14 bases lying between them. The chain's CDR3 is CASSTDYGTTIYF. CDR3 bases: TGTGCCAGCAGTACGGACTATGGGACCACCATATATTTT.

This chain's CDR3 is CAGNLQGASTDTQYF. DNA for the CDR3: TGTGCCGGAAACCTACAGGGGGCTAGCACAGATACGCAGTATTTT. The chain is built from TRBV2 and TRBJ2-3; TRBD1 matches at 9 bases. This CDR3 is 15 amino acids long. After removal of 11 bases from V and 0 bases from J, the junction contained 9 bases not matched to a gene. Germline assignment: CDR1 SNHLY and CDR2 FYNNEI.

CDR3 sequence (DNA): TGTGCCAGTAGTTCCCTGGGCGAAGGGGCTGAAGCTTTCTTT. Protein sequence: CASSSLGEGAEAFF. The chain joins TRBV19 to TRBJ1-1, with TRBD1 as a possible D gene (5 bases). This CDR3 has 14 residues. The germline gives CDR1 LNHDA, CDR2 SQIVND (reference sequence). V was trimmed by 5 bases and J by 6 bases, leaving 16 bases between them.

This clone was seen once. The V gene is TRBV4-1, the J gene TRBJ1-2; 7 nucleotides line up with TRBD1. Germline-derived CDR1 and CDR2 are MGHRA and YSYEKL. This CDR3 is built from 14 residues. The trim removed 6 bases at V and 4 bases at J, leaving 8 bases unmatched. The CDR3 sequence: CASSLSGGGYGYTF. Here the CDR3 DNA reads TGCGCCAGCAGTCTATCAGGGGGGGGCTATGGCTACACCTTC.

Only one count was recorded for this clone. This chain joins TRBV7-2 and TRBJ1-6, with D tentatively TRBD1 (5 bases). This CDR3 has 13 amino acids. CDR1 and CDR2 (germline): SGHTA, FQGNSA. V was clipped by 7 bases and J by 9 bases, with 13 bases between them. CDR3 sequence: CASTWGGTSPLHF. Here the CDR3 DNA reads TGTGCCAGCACCTGGGGAGGGACTTCACCCCTCCACTTT.

This clone was seen a handful of times. This rearrangement joins TRBV5-4 to TRBJ1-5, with TRBD1 as a possible D gene (5 bases). Germline lookup yields CDR1 SGHNT and CDR2 YYREEE (reference sequence). The CDR3 has 15 residues. V lost 1 base to trimming and J lost 3 bases, with 11 bases between them. The CDR3 region is CASSLQGADNQPQHF. For the CDR3, the DNA is TGTGCCAGCAGCTTGCAAGGGGCTGACAATCAGCCCCAGCATTTT.

The rearrangement links TRBV30 to TRBJ1-1, with a tentative D call TRBD1 (6 bases). Trimming cost V 4 bases and J 0 bases, with 9 bases left between them. This CDR3 has 13 residues. Germline lookup yields CDR1 GTSNPN and CDR2 SVGIG (reference sequence). For the CDR3, the DNA is TGTGCCTGGACAGGGGCGGTGAACACTGAAGCTTTCTTT. Its protein is CAWTGAVNTEAFF.

The chain has TRBV7-9 and TRBJ2-1; 13 nucleotides agree with TRBD2. The CDR3 loop spans 17 amino acids. Germline CDR1 and CDR2: SEHNR and FQNEAQ (reference sequence). J lost 4 bases, V lost 4 bases, and 7 bases had no gene match. The CDR3 DNA is TGTGCCAGCAGCTCCCAGGGACTAGCGGGGCCGTACAATGAGCAGTTCTTC. This sequence encodes CASSSQGLAGPYNEQFF.

This chain joins TRBV6-1 and TRBJ2-2; perhaps D is TRBD1 or TRBD2 (5 bases each). Germline V gene lookup returns CDR1 MNHNS and CDR2 SASEGT. The length of the CDR3 is 13 residues. V was shortened by 5 bases and J by 4 bases, with 8 bases between the two germline ends. CDR3 loop: CASSRDLTGELFF. DNA for the CDR3: TGTGCCAGCAGTAGGGACCTCACCGGGGAGCTGTTTTTT.

V usage is TRBV7-2 and J usage is TRBJ2-3, with D possibly being TRBD2 (6 bases). This CDR3 region has 14 residues. Trimming took 5 bases from V and 1 from J, leaving 10 bases between them. In germline, CDR1 is SGHTA, CDR2 FQGNSA. This CDR3 reads CASSPGLRTDTQYF. CDR3 sequence (DNA): TGTGCCAGCAGCCCGGGACTCCGCACAGATACGCAGTATTTT. The full variable domain, rest sourced from reference TRBV7-2 and TRBJ2-3, is GAGVSQSPSNKVTEKGKDVELRCDPISGHTALYWYRQSLGQGLEFLIYFQGNSAPDKSGLPSDRFSAERTGGSVSTLTIQRTQQEDSAVYLCASSPGLRTDTQYFGPGTRLTVL.

This clone was counted only a few times. The V gene is TRBV7-6, the J gene TRBJ2-7; D call uncertain. This CDR3 has 13 amino acids. Looked up from germline, CDR1 is SGHVS and CDR2 is FNYEAQ. V lost 2 bases, J lost 0 bases, and 5 bases lay in between. The CDR3: CASSLHISYEQYF. The CDR3, as DNA: TGTGCCAGCAGCTTACACATCTCCTACGAGCAGTACTTC.

The chain combines TRBV5-4 with TRBJ1-4, with 8 positions matching TRBD1. The V gene end was trimmed by 4 bases and the J gene end by 7 bases; junction bases not matched to a gene: 12. Germline V gives CDR1 SGHNT, CDR2 YYREEE (reference sequence). This CDR3 comprises 16 residues. CDR3 nucleotide sequence: TGTGCCAGCAGCCACCCCACAGGGGGTAGACTTGAAAAACTGTTTTTT. Its protein is CASSHPTGGRLEKLFF.

The gene calls are TRBV29-1 and TRBJ1-2; D is possibly TRBD1 (5 bases). V was cut by 6 bases and J by 4 bases, with 18 bases left in between. The CDR3 has 14 amino acids. Germline lookup yields CDR1 SQVTM and CDR2 ANQGSEA. CDR3 DNA sequence: TGCAGCGTCGGCCCCGGGGGGGGAGCCTATGGCTACACCTTC. Encoded protein: CSVGPGGGAYGYTF. Filled out from reference TRBV29-1 and TRBJ1-2, the complete variable domain reads SAVISQKPSRDICQRGTSLTIQCQVDSQVTMMFWYRQQPGQSLTLIATANQGSEATYESGFVIDKFPISRPNLTFSTLTVSNMSPEDSSIYLCSVGPGGGAYGYTFGSGTRLTVV.

The genes are TRBV19 and TRBJ1-1; 7 bases map to TRBD1. V was clipped by 6 bases and J by 4 bases; unmatched bases: 8. The CDR3 runs 14 residues. Looked up from germline, CDR1 is LNHDA and CDR2 is SQIVND (reference sequence). CDR3 residues: CASRDIQGSTEAFF. The CDR3 DNA reads as TGTGCCAGTAGGGATATACAGGGGAGCACTGAAGCTTTCTTT.

The CDR3 coding sequence is TGTGCCAGCAGTCCCTGGACAGAGTATGGCTACACCTTC. Its protein is CASSPWTEYGYTF. The J gene is TRBJ1-2, the V gene TRBV27; perhaps TRBD1 as D (6 bases). CDR1 MNHEY and CDR2 SMNVEV come from the germline V gene (reference sequence). The CDR3 sequence is 13 residues long. Trimming pared 5 bases from V and 5 bases from J, leaving 12 bases between.

The chain couples TRBV28 to TRBJ1-1; D gene uncertain. V gave up 3 bases and J gave up 3 bases, with 14 bases separating them. Germline V gives CDR1 MDHEN, CDR2 SYDVKM. The CDR3 has 15 amino acids. In DNA, the CDR3 is TGTGCCAGCAGTTTGGTACCGGGAGCAGACACTGAAGCTTTCTTT. Its translation is CASSLVPGADTEAFF.

The chain has TRBV7-3 and TRBJ2-1; D is ambiguous. V lost 3 bases, J lost 0 bases, and 9 bases lay in between. CDR3 size: 15 residues. Germline-derived CDR1 and CDR2 are SGHTA and FQGTGA. Written as DNA, the CDR3 is TGTGCCAGCAGCTTCCAGTCCAGCTCCTACAATGAGCAGTTCTTC. Its protein product is CASSFQSSSYNEQFF.

DNA for the CDR3: TGTGCCAGCAGCTTAGGAAGACAGGGGCGAAATGAAAAACTGTTTTTT. Amino acid sequence: CASSLGRQGRNEKLFF. The rearrangement links TRBV7-9 to TRBJ1-4; the match to TRBD1 covers 8 bases. J was trimmed by 5 bases and V by 1 base; bases with no gene match: 6. The length of the CDR3 is 16 residues. The germline gives CDR1 SEHNR, CDR2 FQNEAQ (reference sequence).

This clone was seen only a few times. CDR3 nucleotide sequence: TGCAGCGTTGTGGTGGGGCCCGGCACTGAAGCTTTCTTT. This sequence encodes CSVVVGPGTEAFF. V usage is TRBV29-1 and J usage is TRBJ1-1; weak D call: TRBD1 (5 bases). This CDR3 spans 13 amino acids. Germline-derived CDR1 and CDR2 are SQVTM and ANQGSEA. Trimming stripped 4 bases from V and 4 bases from J, with 13 bases between.

J is TRBJ2-5 and V is TRBV6-5, with D maybe TRBD1 (5 bases). This CDR3 is built from 14 residues. V was trimmed by 6 bases and J by 1 base, leaving 12 bases between them. CDR1 and CDR2 (germline): MNHEY, SVGAGI. The CDR3 reads CASRGHSGQETQYF. The DNA for the CDR3 is TGTGCCAGCAGGGGGCACAGTGGCCAAGAGACCCAGTACTTC.

The chain has TRBV5-6 and TRBJ1-5; 9 bases align to TRBD1. This CDR3 spans 14 amino acids. CDR1 and CDR2 (germline): SGHDT, YYEEEE. Losses at the gene ends were 0 bases for V and 5 bases for J; bases not matched to a gene: 0. CDR3 DNA: TGTGCCAGCAGCTTGGGACAGGGGGATCAGCCCCAGCATTTT. Translating gives CASSLGQGDQPQHF.

The chain carries TRBV5-1 and TRBJ1-4, with a weak D call TRBD1 (6 bases). Trimming pared 3 bases from V and 5 bases from J, leaving 14 bases between. The V gene's germline CDR1 is SGHRS and CDR2 YFSETQ. The CDR3 loop spans 15 amino acids. The CDR3 DNA reads TGCGCCAGCAGCTCAGCCGGGACAAGGAATGAAAAACTGTTTTTT. This translates into CASSSAGTRNEKLFF.

The chain recombines TRBV7-3 with TRBJ2-3, with TRBD2 as a possible D gene (7 bases). Per germline, CDR1 SGHTA and CDR2 FQGTGA. The germline V and J ends were trimmed by 5 bases and 1 base, with 16 bases remaining between them. The CDR3 is 16 residues long. The CDR3 loop reads CASSLSGGWGTDTQYF. The CDR3 DNA follows: TGTGCCAGCAGCCTCTCGGGGGGCTGGGGCACAGATACGCAGTATTTT.

V gene TRBV6-5 combines with J gene TRBJ1-2; TRBD1 agrees at 11 bases. CDR1 MNHEY and CDR2 SVGAGI come from the germline V gene. This CDR3 contains 16 residues. The trim removed 2 bases at V and 4 bases at J, leaving 6 bases unmatched. The CDR3 DNA follows: TGTGCCAGCAGTTACCTTAGGACAGGGGGCAGCTATGGCTACACCTTC. Amino acids: CASSYLRTGGSYGYTF.

This rearrangement joins TRBV7-2 to TRBJ1-2, with TRBD1 as a possible D gene (6 bases). The CDR3 sequence is 14 residues long. Germline values: CDR1 SGHTA, CDR2 FQGNSA. Trimming pared 7 bases from V and 6 bases from J, leaving 18 bases between. The CDR3 nucleotides read TGTGCCAGCACCGTGGACAGCCGGGCGGATGGCTACACCTTC. Encoded protein: CASTVDSRADGYTF.